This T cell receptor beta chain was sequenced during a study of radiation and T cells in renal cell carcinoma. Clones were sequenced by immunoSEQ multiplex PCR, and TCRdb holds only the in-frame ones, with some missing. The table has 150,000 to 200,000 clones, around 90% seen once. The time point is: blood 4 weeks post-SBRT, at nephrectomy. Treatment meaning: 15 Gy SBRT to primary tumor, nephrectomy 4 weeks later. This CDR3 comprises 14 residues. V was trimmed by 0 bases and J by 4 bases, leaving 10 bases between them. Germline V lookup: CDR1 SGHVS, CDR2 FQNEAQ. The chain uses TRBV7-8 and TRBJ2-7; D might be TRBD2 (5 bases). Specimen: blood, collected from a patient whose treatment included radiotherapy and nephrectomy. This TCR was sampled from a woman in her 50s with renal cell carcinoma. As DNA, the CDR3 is TGTGCCAGCAGCTTAGCCGGCGGGCTATACGAGCAGTACTTC. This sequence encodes CASSLAGGLYEQYF.